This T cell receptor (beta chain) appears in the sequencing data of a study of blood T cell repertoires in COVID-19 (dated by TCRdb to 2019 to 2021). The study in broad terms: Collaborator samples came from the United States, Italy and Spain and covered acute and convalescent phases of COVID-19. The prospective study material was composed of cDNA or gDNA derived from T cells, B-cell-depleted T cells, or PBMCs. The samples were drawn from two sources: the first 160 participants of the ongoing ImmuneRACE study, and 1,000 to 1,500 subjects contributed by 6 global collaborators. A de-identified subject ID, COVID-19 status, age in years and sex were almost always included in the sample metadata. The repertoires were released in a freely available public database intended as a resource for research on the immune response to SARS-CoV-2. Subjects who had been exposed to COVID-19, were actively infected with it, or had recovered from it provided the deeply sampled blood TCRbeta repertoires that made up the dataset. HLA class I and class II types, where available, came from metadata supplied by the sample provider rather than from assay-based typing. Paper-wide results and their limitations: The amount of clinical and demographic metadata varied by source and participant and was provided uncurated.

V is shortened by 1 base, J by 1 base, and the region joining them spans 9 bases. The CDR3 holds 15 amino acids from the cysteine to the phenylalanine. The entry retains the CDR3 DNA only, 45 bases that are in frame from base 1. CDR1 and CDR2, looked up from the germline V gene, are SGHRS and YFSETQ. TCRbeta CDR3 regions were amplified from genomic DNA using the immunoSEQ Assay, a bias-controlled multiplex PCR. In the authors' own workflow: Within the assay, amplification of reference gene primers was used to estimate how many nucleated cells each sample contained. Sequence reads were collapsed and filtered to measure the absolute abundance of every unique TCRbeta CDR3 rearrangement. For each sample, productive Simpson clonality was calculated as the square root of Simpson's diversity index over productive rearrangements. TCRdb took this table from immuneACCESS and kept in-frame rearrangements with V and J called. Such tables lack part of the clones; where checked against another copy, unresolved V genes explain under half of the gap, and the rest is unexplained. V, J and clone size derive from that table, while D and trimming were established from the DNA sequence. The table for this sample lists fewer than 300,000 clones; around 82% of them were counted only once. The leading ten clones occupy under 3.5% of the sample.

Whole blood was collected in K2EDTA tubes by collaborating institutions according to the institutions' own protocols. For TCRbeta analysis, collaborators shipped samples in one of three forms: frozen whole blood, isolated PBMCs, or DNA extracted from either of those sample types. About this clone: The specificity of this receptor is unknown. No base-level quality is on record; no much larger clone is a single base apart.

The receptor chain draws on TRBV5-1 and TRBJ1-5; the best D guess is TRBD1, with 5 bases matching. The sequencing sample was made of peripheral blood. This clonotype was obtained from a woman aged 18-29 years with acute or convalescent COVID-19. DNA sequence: TGCGCCAGCAGCTTGACGGGGGGAAGCAATCAGCCCCAGCATTTT. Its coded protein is CASSLTGGSNQPQHF.